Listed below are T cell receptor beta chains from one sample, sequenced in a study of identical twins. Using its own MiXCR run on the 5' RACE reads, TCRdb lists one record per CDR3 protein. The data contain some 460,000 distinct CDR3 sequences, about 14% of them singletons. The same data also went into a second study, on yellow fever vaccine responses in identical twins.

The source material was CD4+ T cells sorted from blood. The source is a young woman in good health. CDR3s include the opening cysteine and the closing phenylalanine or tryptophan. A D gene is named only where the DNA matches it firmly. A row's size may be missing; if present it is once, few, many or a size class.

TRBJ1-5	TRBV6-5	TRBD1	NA	CASSFGTGRDQPQHF	TGTGCCAGCAGTTTCGGGACAGGGAGGGATCAGCCCCAGCATTTT
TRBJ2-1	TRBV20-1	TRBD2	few	CSARKTRTSFFSPEQFF	TGCAGTGCTAGAAAAACACGGACTAGTTTTTTTTCGCCTGAGCAGTTCTTC
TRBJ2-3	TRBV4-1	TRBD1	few	CASSQRTPGQATDTQYF	TGCGCCAGCAGCCAAAGGACACCGGGACAGGCCACAGATACGCAGTATTTT
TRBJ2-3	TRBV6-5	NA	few	CASSYSLGASTDTQYF	TGTGCCAGCAGTTACTCTCTCGGAGCGAGCACAGATACGCAGTATTTT
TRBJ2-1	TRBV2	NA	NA	CASSEQFREQFF	TGTGCCAGCAGTGAGCAGTTCAGGGAGCAGTTCTTC
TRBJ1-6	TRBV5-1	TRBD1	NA	CASSAGTGIDSPLHF	TGCGCCAGCAGCGCCGGGACAGGGATTGATTCACCCCTCCACTTT
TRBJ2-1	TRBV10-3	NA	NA	CAIWSGVRTTSGANNEQFF	TGTGCCATATGGTCTGGCGTCCGGACTACGTCGGGCGCAAACAATGAGCAGTTCTTC
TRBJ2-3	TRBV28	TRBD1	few	CASQGVSTDTQYF	TGTGCCAGCCAGGGGGTGAGCACAGATACGCAGTATTTT
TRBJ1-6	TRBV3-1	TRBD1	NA	CASSQGTGGTNSPLHF	TGTGCCAGCAGCCAAGGGACAGGGGGTACGAATTCACCCCTCCACTTT
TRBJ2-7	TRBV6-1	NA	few	CASRRETASSYEQYF	TGTGCCAGCAGGAGGGAGACAGCGAGCTCCTACGAGCAGTACTTC
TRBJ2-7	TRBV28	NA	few	CASVGRKVTYEQYF	TGTGCCAGCGTCGGGCGTAAAGTGACTTACGAGCAGTACTTC
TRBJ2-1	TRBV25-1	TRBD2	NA	CASQGTSGNEQFF	TGTGCCAGCCAAGGTACTAGCGGCAATGAGCAGTTCTTC
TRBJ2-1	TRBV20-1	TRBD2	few	CSAMGISGGNYNEQFF	TGCAGTGCTATGGGTATTAGCGGGGGGAACTACAATGAGCAGTTCTTC